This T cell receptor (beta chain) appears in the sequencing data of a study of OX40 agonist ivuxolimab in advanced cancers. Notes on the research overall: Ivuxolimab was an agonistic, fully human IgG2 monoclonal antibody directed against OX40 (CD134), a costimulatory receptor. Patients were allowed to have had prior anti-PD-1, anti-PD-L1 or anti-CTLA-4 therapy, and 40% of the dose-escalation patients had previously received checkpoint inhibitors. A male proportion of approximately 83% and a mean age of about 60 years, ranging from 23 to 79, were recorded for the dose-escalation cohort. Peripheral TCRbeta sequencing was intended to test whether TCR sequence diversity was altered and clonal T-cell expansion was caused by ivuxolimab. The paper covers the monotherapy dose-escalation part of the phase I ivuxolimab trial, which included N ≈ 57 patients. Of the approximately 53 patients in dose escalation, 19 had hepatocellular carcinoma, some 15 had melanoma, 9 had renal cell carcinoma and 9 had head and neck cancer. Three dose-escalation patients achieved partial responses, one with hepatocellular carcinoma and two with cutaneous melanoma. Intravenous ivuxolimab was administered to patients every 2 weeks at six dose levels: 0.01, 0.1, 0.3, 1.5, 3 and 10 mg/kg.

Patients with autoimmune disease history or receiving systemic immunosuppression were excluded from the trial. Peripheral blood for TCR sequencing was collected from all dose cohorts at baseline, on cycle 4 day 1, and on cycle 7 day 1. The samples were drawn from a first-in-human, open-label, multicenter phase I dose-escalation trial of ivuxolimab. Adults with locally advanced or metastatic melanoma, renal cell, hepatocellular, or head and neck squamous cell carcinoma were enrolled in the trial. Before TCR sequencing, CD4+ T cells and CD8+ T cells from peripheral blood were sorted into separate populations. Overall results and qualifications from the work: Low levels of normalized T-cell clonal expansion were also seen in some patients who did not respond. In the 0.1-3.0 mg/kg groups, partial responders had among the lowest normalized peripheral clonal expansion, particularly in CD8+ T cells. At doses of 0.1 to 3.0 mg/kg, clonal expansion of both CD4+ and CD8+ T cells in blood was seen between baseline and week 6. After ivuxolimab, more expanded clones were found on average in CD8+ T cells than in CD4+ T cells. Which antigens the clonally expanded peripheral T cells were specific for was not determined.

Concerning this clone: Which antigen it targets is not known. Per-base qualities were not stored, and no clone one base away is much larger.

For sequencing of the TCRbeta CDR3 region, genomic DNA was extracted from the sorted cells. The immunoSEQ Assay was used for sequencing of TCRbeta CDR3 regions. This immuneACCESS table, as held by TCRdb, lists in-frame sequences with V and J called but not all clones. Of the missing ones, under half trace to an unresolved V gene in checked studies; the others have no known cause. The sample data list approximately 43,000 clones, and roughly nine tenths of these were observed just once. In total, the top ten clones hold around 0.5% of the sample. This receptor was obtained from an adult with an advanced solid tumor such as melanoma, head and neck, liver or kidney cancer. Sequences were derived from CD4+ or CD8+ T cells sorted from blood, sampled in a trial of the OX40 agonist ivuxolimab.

The sequenced DNA is TGTGCCAGCAACGAGGGGGCTTTTACCGGGGAGCTGTTTTTT. This sequence encodes CASNEGAFTGELFF. The chain is made from TRBV6-1 and TRBJ2-2; 7 middle bases align to TRBD1. From the germline V gene, CDR1 is MNHNS and CDR2 is SASEGT. Unmatched junction bases come to 7, with V trimmed by 7 bases and J by 5 bases. The CDR3 starts with the cysteine, ends with the phenylalanine, and has 14 residues. Only the CDR3 region is kept as DNA, spanning 42 bases read in frame from base 1.